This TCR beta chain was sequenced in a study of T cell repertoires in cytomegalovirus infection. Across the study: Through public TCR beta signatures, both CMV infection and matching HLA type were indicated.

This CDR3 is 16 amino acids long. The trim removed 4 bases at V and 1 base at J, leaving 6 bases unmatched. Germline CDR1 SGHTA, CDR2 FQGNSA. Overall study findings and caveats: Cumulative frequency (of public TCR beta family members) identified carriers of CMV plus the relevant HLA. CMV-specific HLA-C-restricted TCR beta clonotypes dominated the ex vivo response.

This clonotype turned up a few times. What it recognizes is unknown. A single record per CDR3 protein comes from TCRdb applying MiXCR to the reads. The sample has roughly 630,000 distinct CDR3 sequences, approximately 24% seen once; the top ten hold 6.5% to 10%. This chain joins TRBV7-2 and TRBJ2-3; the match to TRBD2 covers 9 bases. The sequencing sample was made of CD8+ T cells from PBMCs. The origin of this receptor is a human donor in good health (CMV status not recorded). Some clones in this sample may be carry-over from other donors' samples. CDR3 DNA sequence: TGTGCCAGCAGCTCGGGCGGGGGGGCCGGCACAGATACGCAGTATTTT. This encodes CASSSGGGAGTDTQYF.